Following are 24 T cell receptor beta chains from one sample sequenced in a study of control samples from healthy donors and cancer patients. Profiled with immunoSEQ multiplex PCR; TCRdb holds only in-frame clones, not every one. The sample has 100,000 to 150,000 clones; 80% to 95% are singletons. Sample: blood. The receptors shown here come from a young man in good health.

The CDR3 sequence: CASRLGELFF. DNA of the CDR3: TGTGCCAGCCGGTTGGGGGAGCTGTTTTTT. The J gene is TRBJ2-2, the V gene TRBV2; the D is unclear. From germline, CDR1 is SNHLY and CDR2 FYNNEI. Trimming took off 8 bases at V and 8 bases at J, with 6 bases between the two ends. The CDR3 length is 10 residues.

This chain connects TRBV24-1 to TRBJ2-7; no clear D. The V end lost 1 base, the J end lost 3 bases, and 6 bases lay between the germline ends. The CDR3 covers 13 residues. Germline V gene data show CDR1 as KGHDR and CDR2 as SFDVKD. The CDR3 nucleotides read TGTGCCACCAGTGATTTTGCAAGCTACGAGCAGTACTTC. It yields the protein CATSDFASYEQYF.

In this sample, this clone turned up once. Other DNA sequences in the sample encode the same CDR3. V is TRBV5-4 and J is TRBJ1-1; D unclear. V lost 2 bases to trimming and J lost 1 base, with 6 bases between them. CDR3 size: 13 residues. CDR1 and CDR2 from the germline V gene are SGHNT and YYREEE (reference sequence). In DNA form, the CDR3 reads TGTGCCAGCAGCTTTGGCAGGAACACTGAAGCTTTCTTT. It yields the protein CASSFGRNTEAFF.

This sequence joins TRBV11-2 and TRBJ2-5; perhaps TRBD2 as D (7 bases). Germline CDR1 is SGHAT and CDR2 is FQNNGV. V dropped 4 bases and J dropped 4 bases, with 10 bases sitting between them. The CDR3 has 13 amino acids. The CDR3 nucleotides are TGTGCCAGCAGCTCGGGGGGCCGAGAGACCCAGTACTTC. Encoded protein: CASSSGGRETQYF.

The rearrangement joins TRBV5-8 to TRBJ1-6; D unresolved. Trimming pared 5 bases from V and 7 bases from J, leaving 10 bases between. The CDR3 extends over 13 amino acids. CDR1 is SGHTS, CDR2 YDEGEE, per germline. CDR3 nucleotides: TGTGCCAGCAGTTCCGCGGGGAATTCACCCCTCCACTTT. This sequence encodes CASSSAGNSPLHF.

The chain recombines TRBV28 with TRBJ1-1; 8 bases fit TRBD1. Unmatched junction bases numbered 8, after V lost 5 bases and J lost 0 bases. Germline lookup yields CDR1 MDHEN and CDR2 SYDVKM. The CDR3 runs 16 residues. Written as DNA, the CDR3 is TGTGCCAGCAGTCCAAGGGGGGACAGGATGAACACTGAAGCTTTCTTT. Protein: CASSPRGDRMNTEAFF.

This chain connects TRBV7-9 to TRBJ1-1; TRBD1 matches 7 bases. V trimming: 1 base; J trimming: 0 bases; junction bases outside the gene matches: 8. The germline gives CDR1 SEHNR, CDR2 FQNEAQ (reference sequence). This CDR3 is 17 amino acids long. For the CDR3, the DNA is TGTGCCAGCAGCTTAGGGGGGACAGACAACATGAACACTGAAGCTTTCTTT. It yields the protein CASSLGGTDNMNTEAFF.

The V gene is TRBV9, the J gene TRBJ1-1; 7 bases fit TRBD1. Losses at the gene ends were 3 bases for V and 1 base for J; bases not matched to a gene: 6. Germline V gene sequence: CDR1 SGDLS, CDR2 YYNGEE. This CDR3 has 15 amino acids. The CDR3 loop is CASSAPGTENTEAFF. The CDR3 DNA is TGTGCCAGCAGCGCCCCCGGGACAGAGAACACTGAAGCTTTCTTT.

The CDR3 loop is CATSSGQLRLGTEAFF. The CDR3 DNA sequence: TGTGCCACCAGCAGTGGGCAGCTTAGGTTAGGCACTGAAGCTTTCTTT. The rearrangement links TRBV15 to TRBJ1-1; D is ambiguous. Germline V gene lookup returns CDR1 LNHNV and CDR2 YYDKDF (reference sequence). This CDR3 is built from 16 residues. V gave up 3 bases and J gave up 4 bases, with 18 bases separating them.

Only a few counts were recorded for this clone. The chain recombines TRBV7-6 with TRBJ1-3; 9 positions match TRBD1. This CDR3 region has 20 residues. CDR1 and CDR2 (germline): SGHVS, FNYEAQ. J lost 0 bases, V lost 5 bases, and 17 bases had no gene match. This chain's CDR3 is CASSPRPGTGRRLSGNTIYF. Here the CDR3 DNA reads TGTGCCAGCAGCCCACGCCCCGGGACAGGGAGGCGGCTCTCTGGAAACACCATATATTTT.

The chain carries TRBV2 and TRBJ2-4; possible D gene TRBD1, 5 bases. The germline V gene encodes CDR1 SNHLY and CDR2 FYNNEI. With 4 bases removed from V and 9 bases from J, the gap between germline ends came to 19 bases. This CDR3 is 15 amino acids long. The CDR3 is CASSVSQDRSSIQYF. The CDR3 coding sequence is TGTGCCAGCAGTGTCTCACAGGACCGCTCCAGCATTCAGTACTTC.

V is TRBV9 and J is TRBJ2-3; D uncertain. V was trimmed by 2 bases and J by 6 bases, leaving 7 bases between them. The V gene's germline CDR1 is SGDLS and CDR2 YYNGEE. The CDR3 extends over 12 amino acids. The CDR3 region has the DNA TGTGCCAGCAGCGTGCTCGGGGATACGCAGTATTTT. Translation gives CASSVLGDTQYF.

The V and J genes are TRBV21-1 and TRBJ2-2. TRBV21-1 is a recognized pseudogene. The CDR3 runs 14 residues. The chain's CDR3 is CASSRVPNTGELFF. The CDR3 DNA follows: TGTGCCAGCAGCAGGGTCCCGAACACCGGGGAGCTGTTTTTT.

V gene TRBV19 combines with J gene TRBJ2-4; D is tentatively TRBD1 or TRBD2 (5 bases each). Trimming stripped 5 bases from V and 5 bases from J, with 19 bases between. CDR1 is LNHDA, CDR2 SQIVND, per germline (reference sequence). The CDR3 is 16 amino acids. CDR3 in amino acids: CASSDLLDGGQNIQYF. CDR3 DNA: TGTGCCAGTAGTGACCTCCTGGATGGGGGACAAAACATTCAGTACTTC.

This chain joins TRBV29-1 and TRBJ2-1, with unresolved D. The CDR3 has 13 residues. V was pared by 0 bases and J by 7 bases, with 10 bases between. CDR1 SQVTM and CDR2 ANQGSEA come from the germline V gene. CDR3 loop: CSVEDRRGNEQFF. The CDR3 nucleotides are TGCAGCGTTGAAGATCGAAGAGGTAATGAGCAGTTCTTC.

The chain links TRBV4-1 to TRBJ2-3, with 7 bases aligning to TRBD2. Losses at the gene ends were 4 bases for V and 6 bases for J; bases not matched to a gene: 16. The CDR3 sequence is 17 residues long. Germline CDR1 reads MGHRA; CDR2 reads YSYEKL. CDR3 DNA sequence: TGCGCCAGCAGCCGGGGACTAATGGCGGGAGTGGGGGATACGCAGTATTTT. Translation gives CASSRGLMAGVGDTQYF.

The rearrangement links TRBV7-9 to TRBJ2-5; TRBD2 matches at 7 bases. V shed 8 bases and J 5 bases; nucleotides not matched to a gene: 8. Germline V gives CDR1 SEHNR, CDR2 FQNEAQ (reference sequence). The CDR3 runs 13 residues. The CDR3 protein is CASFGPREETQYF. DNA of the CDR3: TGTGCCAGCTTTGGACCGCGGGAGGAGACCCAGTACTTC.

The chain joins TRBV7-8 to TRBJ2-7; possible D gene TRBD2, 5 bases. This CDR3 is built from 15 residues. V lost 1 base and J lost 5, with 15 bases in between. The germline V gene has CDR1 SGHVS and CDR2 FQNEAQ. The CDR3 DNA is TGTGCCAGCAGCTTAGAACGGGGTCGCGGCGACGAGCAGTACGTC. Amino acid sequence: CASSLERGRGDEQYV.

The chain combines TRBV6-1 with TRBJ1-5, with D tentatively TRBD1 (5 bases). Deletions cut 4 bases from V and 0 bases from J, with 13 bases between. The CDR3 extends over 16 amino acids. The V gene's germline CDR1 is MNHNS and CDR2 SASEGT. The DNA of the CDR3 is TGTGCCAGCAGTGGGGTACAGGCTTATAGCAATCAGCCCCAGCATTTT. This encodes CASSGVQAYSNQPQHF.

This clone was recorded only once. As DNA, the CDR3 is TGTGCCAGCAGGGACCCCCGGGTGAACACTGAAGCTTTCTTT. Translation: CASRDPRVNTEAFF. This chain connects TRBV6-5 to TRBJ1-1, with no clear D. CDR3 length: 14 amino acids. Germline loops: CDR1 MNHEY, CDR2 SVGAGI. Trimming shortened V by 6 bases and J by 0 bases, and 11 bases separated the two germline ends.

This rearrangement joins TRBV12-5 to TRBJ1-5; perhaps TRBD1 as D (5 bases). CDR3 length: 14 residues. The germline CDR1 and CDR2 sequences are LGHNT and FRNRAP. Trimming left V 7 bases short and J 4 bases short, with 14 bases between. The CDR3 nucleotides read TGTGCTAGTGCCACTGAGGGGCGGAATCAGCCCCAGCATTTT. This codes for CASATEGRNQPQHF.

The genes are TRBV9 and TRBJ1-2, with 7 nucleotides matching TRBD1. Trimming at V came to 2 bases and at J to 5 bases, leaving 9 bases not matched to a gene. Germline CDR1 is SGDLS and CDR2 is YYNGEE. The CDR3 length is 15 residues. CDR3 residues: CASSVGRGLGYGYTF. CDR3 nucleotides: TGTGCCAGCAGCGTCGGGAGGGGGCTTGGGTATGGCTACACCTTC.

The V and J genes are TRBV27 and TRBJ2-3; 7 bases agree with TRBD2. This CDR3 contains 17 residues. Losses at the gene ends were 2 bases for V and 7 bases for J; bases not matched to a gene: 15. Per the germline V gene, CDR1 is MNHEY and CDR2 is SMNVEV (reference sequence). The CDR3 loop is CASSLIGEGPTSNTQYF. The CDR3 DNA is TGTGCCAGCAGTTTAATCGGGGAGGGACCCACATCGAATACGCAGTATTTT.

This clone was found once. The rearrangement uses TRBV7-3 and TRBJ2-2, with D maybe TRBD2 (5 bases). Trimming left V 5 bases short and J 2 bases short, with 15 bases between. CDR1 is SGHTA, CDR2 FQGTGA, per germline. The CDR3 covers 16 residues. The CDR3 sequence: CASSPNGRTNTGELFF. The CDR3 DNA sequence: TGTGCCAGCAGCCCAAACGGTCGGACTAACACCGGGGAGCTGTTTTTT.